This entry lists 30 T cell receptor beta chains sequenced from one sample in a study of blood T cell repertoires in COVID-19. The assay was immunoSEQ multiplex PCR, and TCRdb's table has in-frame clones only and misses some. The repertoire has over 90,000 clones, under 90% of them found once; the top ten carry around 13%. The sequencing input was peripheral blood. The source of these receptors is a human donor in a cohort sampled during active or convalescent COVID-19.

The J gene is TRBJ2-7, the V gene TRBV3-1 (or the pseudogene TRBV3-2); the match to TRBD2 covers 9 bases. The V gene's germline CDR1 is LGHDT and CDR2 YNNKEL (reference sequence). The CDR3 consists of 15 residues. Unmatched junction bases numbered 9, after V lost 1 base and J lost 8 bases. Written as DNA, the CDR3 is TGTGCCAGCAGCCAAGTGATAAGCGGGGGGTTTAAGCAGTACTTC. This sequence encodes CASSQVISGGFKQYF.

V usage is TRBV11-3 and J usage is TRBJ2-7, with D possibly TRBD2 on 5 matching bases. Germline assignment: CDR1 SGHNT and CDR2 YENEEA. The V gene lost 1 base and the J gene lost 3 bases, with 10 bases spanning the gap. The CDR3 is 14 amino acids. The CDR3 sequence is CASSLGGSGYEQYF. CDR3 in DNA: TGTGCCAGCAGCTTAGGAGGGTCGGGCTACGAGCAGTACTTC.

The chain combines TRBV18 with TRBJ2-7; 8 nucleotides match TRBD1. Trimming removed 2 bases from V and 2 bases from J; junction bases left unmatched: 2. The CDR3 has 14 residues. CDR1 and CDR2 from the germline V gene are KGHSH and LQKENI. Here the CDR3 DNA reads TGTGCCAGCTCACCAACAGGGGGAACCTACGAGCAGTACTTC. It encodes CASSPTGGTYEQYF.

The chain uses TRBV6-5 and TRBJ2-7; 8 bases fit TRBD1. The CDR3 is made up of 16 amino acids. Germline loops: CDR1 MNHEY, CDR2 SVGAGI. V gave up 2 bases and J gave up 5 bases; unmatched junction bases: 11. The CDR3 DNA follows: TGTGCCAGCAGTTACCTGGAGCCAGGACAGGGAAACGAGCAGTACTTC. It translates to CASSYLEPGQGNEQYF.

V gene TRBV20-1 combines with J gene TRBJ1-4; D is uncertain. Trimming pared 7 bases from V and 8 bases from J, leaving 11 bases between. Germline V gene sequence: CDR1 DFQATT, CDR2 SNEGSKA (reference sequence). This CDR3 spans 11 amino acids. CDR3 region: CSGEAGEKLFF. The DNA of the CDR3 is TGCAGTGGGGAGGCGGGCGAAAAACTGTTTTTT.

This clone was seen more than once but under ten times. This chain connects TRBV29-1 to TRBJ2-3; 10 nucleotides line up with TRBD2. This CDR3 contains 14 residues. V was pared by 5 bases and J by 3 bases, with 5 bases of the junction left unmatched. CDR1 and CDR2 (germline): SQVTM, ANQGSEA. CDR3 coding DNA: TGCAGCGTTCAGCGGGGGGGCGGGACAGATACGCAGTATTTT. This translates into CSVQRGGGTDTQYF.

The chain employs TRBV19 and TRBJ2-6, with 7 bases identical to TRBD1. Germline CDR1 and CDR2: LNHDA and SQIVND (reference sequence). The CDR3 has 17 amino acids. Germline trimming cut 7 bases from V and 2 bases from J; bases unmatched to any gene: 11. This CDR3 reads CASKSMGQLAGANVLTF. Written as DNA, the CDR3 is TGTGCCAGTAAGTCTATGGGACAGCTGGCTGGGGCCAACGTCCTGACTTTC. Variable domain in full (rest from reference TRBV19 and TRBJ2-6): DGGITQSPKYLFRKEGQNVTLSCEQNLNHDAMYWYRQDPGQGLRLIYYSQIVNDFQKGDIAEGYSVSREKKESFPLTVTSAQKNPTAFYLCASKSMGQLAGANVLTFGAGSRLTVL.

DNA for the CDR3: TGTGCCAGCAGCCTGCAGGCAGGGGGCAACACTGAAGCTTTCTTT. Amino acid sequence: CASSLQAGGNTEAFF. The chain joins TRBV4-2 to TRBJ1-1, with 8 bases that match TRBD1. V shed 4 bases and J 2 bases; nucleotides not matched to a gene: 6. The CDR3 has 15 amino acids. CDR1 and CDR2 from the germline V gene are LGHNA and YNFKEQ.

This clone came up once. This chain uses TRBV19 with TRBJ1-2, with D perhaps matching TRBD1 (6 bases). Trimming stripped 5 bases from V and 3 bases from J, with 13 bases between. This CDR3 region has 14 residues. Germline values: CDR1 LNHDA, CDR2 SQIVND (reference sequence). CDR3 sequence: CASSYRDTYYGYTF. The CDR3 nucleotides read TGTGCCAGTAGTTACCGGGACACCTACTATGGCTACACCTTC.

This sequence joins TRBV13 and TRBJ2-1, with 10 bases identical to TRBD2. Germline CDR1 PRHDT, CDR2 FYEKMQ (reference sequence). The CDR3 has 15 amino acids. The junction had 9 bases not matched to a gene; V was cut back by 3 bases and J by 10 bases. The CDR3 sequence is CASSLSGGATGEQFF. In nucleotides, the CDR3 is TGTGCCAGCAGCTTGAGCGGGGGGGCTACAGGAGAGCAGTTCTTC.

V is TRBV11-2 and J is TRBJ1-6; D is unresolved. V lost 3 bases and J lost 8, with 14 bases in between. Germline CDR1 and CDR2: SGHAT and FQNNGV. The CDR3 totals 15 residues. The CDR3 bases are TGTGCCAGCAGCTTCGGAGTACAGAGGGATTCACCCCTCCACTTT. Its protein product is CASSFGVQRDSPLHF.

The CDR3 loop reads CASSRADGYTF. CDR3 sequence (DNA): TGTGCCAGTAGTCGAGCGGATGGCTACACCTTC. V usage is TRBV19 and J usage is TRBJ1-2, with D unclear. V gave up 5 bases and J gave up 6 bases, with 7 bases separating them. Germline loops: CDR1 LNHDA, CDR2 SQIVND (reference sequence). The CDR3 is made up of 11 amino acids.

The chain employs TRBV27 and TRBJ1-2; 11 positions match TRBD1. Germline-derived CDR1 and CDR2 are MNHEY and SMNVEV (reference sequence). The CDR3 is 15 amino acids. Trimming removed 5 bases from V and 7 bases from J; junction bases left unmatched: 9. CDR3 bases: TGTGCCAGCAGTCCGTACGGACAGGGGGCGGGTGGCTACACCTTC. As protein: CASSPYGQGAGGYTF.

The chain carries TRBV3-1 (or the pseudogene TRBV3-2) and TRBJ2-5, with TRBD1 identical over 7 bases. J lost 4 bases, V lost 4 bases, and 6 bases had no gene match. The CDR3 is made up of 14 amino acids. The V gene's germline CDR1 is LGHDT and CDR2 YNNKEL (reference sequence). The CDR3 is CASSLRQGPETQYF. The CDR3 DNA follows: TGTGCCAGCAGCCTGCGACAGGGACCAGAGACCCAGTACTTC.

V is TRBV11-2 and J is TRBJ2-5, with 8 bases fitting TRBD2. The V and J ends lost 5 bases and 2 bases, in that order; junction bases with no gene match: 10. Germline assignment: CDR1 SGHAT and CDR2 FQNNGV. CDR3 length equals 16 residues. The CDR3 reads CASSIRAGAQQETQYF. As DNA, the CDR3 is TGTGCCAGCAGCATCCGAGCGGGGGCACAACAAGAGACCCAGTACTTC.

This clone was detected only once. This chain joins TRBV7-8 and TRBJ1-5; no firm D call. V was pared by 0 bases and J by 5 bases, with 11 bases between. The germline gives CDR1 SGHVS, CDR2 FQNEAQ. This CDR3 contains 15 residues. CDR3 amino acids: CASSLALVVDQPQHF. The CDR3 nucleotides read TGTGCCAGCAGCTTAGCGCTGGTAGTAGATCAGCCCCAGCATTTT.

This chain joins TRBV4-3 and TRBJ2-2, with 9 nucleotides matching TRBD1. Germline V gene data show CDR1 as LGHNA and CDR2 as YSLEER. The CDR3 is 16 residues long. J gave up 6 bases and V 3 bases, and 8 bases lay outside the gene matches. This chain's CDR3 is CASSQTPGQGSGELFF. For the CDR3, the DNA is TGCGCCAGCAGCCAGACCCCGGGACAGGGTTCCGGGGAGCTGTTTTTT.

This chain connects TRBV4-3 to TRBJ1-2; 7 nucleotides line up with TRBD1. In germline, CDR1 is LGHNA, CDR2 YSLEER. CDR3 size: 18 residues. J lost 3 bases, V lost 3 bases, and 16 bases had no gene match. The CDR3 region is CASSQALGDSNYYYGYTF. For the CDR3, the DNA is TGCGCCAGCAGCCAGGCGCTGGGGGACAGTAATTACTACTATGGCTACACCTTC.

Comments on this clone: At the DNA level, this CDR3 is encoded by other sequences in the same sample as well. This chain joins TRBV10-3 and TRBJ1-5; perhaps TRBD1 as D (6 bases). Per germline, CDR1 ENHRY and CDR2 SYGVKD. The V and J ends lost 3 bases and 3 bases respectively, with 9 bases between them. The CDR3 contains 14 residues. Here the CDR3 DNA reads TGTGCCATCAGTGAACAGGGATACAATCAGCCCCAGCATTTT. It yields the protein CAISEQGYNQPQHF.

The chain couples TRBV30 to TRBJ1-4; TRBD1 aligns across 7 bases. Per the germline V gene, CDR1 is GTSNPN and CDR2 is SVGIG (reference sequence). The CDR3 sequence is 14 residues long. Trimming took 3 bases from V and 3 from J; bases not matched to a gene: 4. The CDR3 nucleotides are TGTGCCTGGAGAGAGGGACAGTCTAATGAAAAACTGTTTTTT. Translated: CAWREGQSNEKLFF. The whole variable domain, remainder taken from reference TRBV30 and TRBJ1-4, is SQTIHQWPATLVQPVGSPLSLECTVEGTSNPNLYWYRQAAGRGLQLLFYSVGIGQISSEVPQNLSASRPQDRQFILSSKKLLLSDSGFYLCAWREGQSNEKLFFGSGTQLSVL.

To note about this clone: The junction and the germline gene differ at one end; a read error may be behind it. The chain carries TRBV27 and TRBJ2-7; D not certain. Germline V gives CDR1 MNHEY, CDR2 SMNVEV (reference sequence). This CDR3 has 13 residues. CDR3 sequence reads: CASSLGVSHEQYF. DNA for the CDR3: TGTGCCAGCAGTTTGGGCGTCTCCCACGAGCAGTACTTC.

This clone has more than one count but fewer than ten. This chain connects TRBV4-1 to TRBJ2-3, with TRBD1 as a possible D gene (6 bases). CDR3 length: 13 amino acids. Germline V lookup: CDR1 MGHRA, CDR2 YSYEKL. With 3 bases removed from V and 7 bases from J, the gap between germline ends came to 11 bases. This CDR3 reads CASSQRGQYTQYF. CDR3 nucleotide sequence: TGCGCCAGCAGCCAGCGAGGACAGTATACGCAGTATTTT.

The V call is TRBV5-1, the J call TRBJ2-7, with D uncertain. CDR3 length: 11 residues. Germline CDR1 reads SGHRS; CDR2 reads YFSETQ. Trimming cost V 4 bases and J 4 bases, with 6 bases left between them. The CDR3 protein is CASSDNYEQYF. DNA for the CDR3: TGCGCCAGCAGCGACAATTACGAGCAGTACTTC.

This chain uses TRBV7-9 with TRBJ1-1, with a possible D match to TRBD1 (6 bases). Germline-derived CDR1 and CDR2 are SEHNR and FQNEAQ (reference sequence). V was trimmed by 8 bases and J by 5 bases, leaving 15 bases between them. The CDR3 sequence is 13 residues long. The CDR3 here is CASSWGQGTEAFF. CDR3 nucleotide sequence: TGTGCCAGCTCCTGGGGGCAGGGGACTGAAGCTTTCTTT.

The chain links TRBV30 to TRBJ1-6, with a possible D match to TRBD1 (5 bases). With 3 bases removed from V and 13 bases from J, the gap between germline ends came to 16 bases. Germline-derived CDR1 and CDR2 are GTSNPN and SVGIG (reference sequence). The CDR3 consists of 13 residues. CDR3 protein: CAWSTQGPRPLHF. CDR3 DNA: TGTGCCTGGAGCACTCAGGGCCCTCGGCCCCTCCACTTT.

This clone was picked up a small number of times. The chain recombines TRBV5-1 with TRBJ1-6; 7 bases agree with TRBD1. With 4 bases clipped from V and 10 bases from J, the junction kept 8 bases outside the gene matches. This CDR3 comprises 14 residues. Germline V gene sequence: CDR1 SGHRS, CDR2 YFSETQ. DNA of the CDR3: TGCGCCAGCAGCCAGGAGGGGGCAGCCTCACCCCTCCACTTT. Translated, it gives CASSQEGAASPLHF. Variable domain in full (rest from reference TRBV5-1 and TRBJ1-6): KAGVTQTPRYLIKTRGQQVTLSCSPISGHRSVSWYQQTPGQGLQFLFEYFSETQRNKGNFPGRFSGRQFSNSRSEMNVSTLELGDSALYLCASSQEGAASPLHFGNGTRLTVT.

V usage is TRBV25-1 and J usage is TRBJ2-1, with 7 bases matching TRBD1. The J segment lost 4 bases and the V segment lost 4 bases, leaving 10 bases of the junction unmatched. CDR1 is MGHDK and CDR2 is SYGVNS in the germline V gene. This CDR3 comprises 16 residues. The CDR3 nucleotides read TGTGCCAGCAGTGGTACCGGGACAGCATCTTACAATGAGCAGTTCTTC. Its protein product is CASSGTGTASYNEQFF.

The chain couples TRBV12-3 or TRBV12-4 to TRBJ1-1, with D unclear. The length of the CDR3 is 13 residues. Trimming took 7 bases from V and 5 from J, leaving 14 bases between them. The CDR3 coding sequence is TGTGCCAGCACCCCGGGAGGGAGGACTGAAGCTTTCTTT. Protein: CASTPGGRTEAFF.

Here the CDR3 reads CASSPAGGDFNEQFF. CDR3 DNA: TGTGCCAGCAGCCCCGCGGGGGGCGACTTCAATGAGCAGTTCTTC. The chain employs TRBV7-3 and TRBJ2-1; 8 bases match TRBD2. Germline loops: CDR1 SGHTA, CDR2 FQGTGA. Trimming took 5 bases from V and 6 from J; bases not matched to a gene: 9. The CDR3 is 15 residues long.

The chain combines TRBV29-1 with TRBJ1-2; TRBD1 matches at 8 bases. Germline V gives CDR1 SQVTM, CDR2 ANQGSEA. The CDR3 is 12 amino acids. The ends lost 6 bases at V and 7 bases at J; junction bases unmatched: 7. CDR3 protein: CSVRTGKTGYTF. CDR3 DNA sequence: TGCAGCGTCCGGACAGGGAAGACTGGCTACACCTTC. The full variable domain, completed using reference TRBV29-1 and TRBJ1-2, is SAVISQKPSRDICQRGTSLTIQCQVDSQVTMMFWYRQQPGQSLTLIATANQGSEATYESGFVIDKFPISRPNLTFSTLTVSNMSPEDSSIYLCSVRTGKTGYTFGSGTRLTVV.